Sequencing of this T cell receptor beta chain was carried out in a study of vaccination effects on CD4 cells after COVID-19. Overall study findings and caveats: Missing from the study were early post-infection timepoints, and its convalescent patients were few. Cross-reaction with common cold coronaviruses was seen in only 1 of 255 vaccine-induced clones from healthy vaccinees.

CD4+ T cells specific for antigen were expanded with viral peptide pools by the ViraFEST assay before sequencing. The culture ran for 10 days, and then CD4+ T cells were isolated. Two doses of BNT162b2 or mRNA-1273 vaccine were administered to participants. Concerning this clone: The antigen remains unidentified.

Produced via immunoSEQ multiplex PCR; TCRdb's table is partial and in-frame only. The table records some 68,000 clones, approximately 82% of them present only once. The CDR3 totals 14 residues. Trimming left V 2 bases short and J 6 bases short, with 14 bases between. Looked up from germline, CDR1 is MNHNY and CDR2 is SVGAGI (reference sequence). The source was CD4+ T cells from PBMCs cultured with HCoV-229E spike peptides, collected after COVID-19 vaccination. The TCR sequence derives from a human donor who received a COVID-19 vaccine. This sequence joins TRBV6-6 and TRBJ2-7; D assignment may be TRBD1 or TRBD2 (5 bases each). CDR3 in DNA: TGTGCCAGCAGTTACCGAGGGGCCGCCTTCGAGCAGTACGTC. The encoded protein is CASSYRGAAFEQYV.